Described below is a single T cell receptor beta chain sequence and its context. Its antigen is as yet unknown. Clones were read by immunoSEQ multiplex PCR, and TCRdb kept only the in-frame ones, dropping some. The repertoire holds around 5,200 clones, with 60% to 75% as singletons. This sample is part of a study of regulatory dendritic cells for organ transplantation. Sorted T cells were CFSE-labeled and cultured four to five days with allogeneic regulatory or mature dendritic cells at 1:10. Memory T cells were CD45RO+, naive were CD45RA+, sorted by FACS. V dropped 5 bases and J dropped 5; count of bases not matched to a gene: 5. Germline CDR1 reads SGHNT; CDR2 reads YYREEE (reference sequence). There are 15 residues in the CDR3.

The TCR comes from a human donor in good health. The specimen sequenced was memory CD8+ T cells from blood cultured with regulatory dendritic cells. The subset is: CD45RO+ memory T cells. The chain couples TRBV5-4 to TRBJ2-2; 11 bases match TRBD2. CDR3: CASSFSGGATGELFF. CDR3 coding DNA: TGTGCCAGCAGTTTTAGCGGGGGGGCGACCGGGGAGCTGTTTTTT.